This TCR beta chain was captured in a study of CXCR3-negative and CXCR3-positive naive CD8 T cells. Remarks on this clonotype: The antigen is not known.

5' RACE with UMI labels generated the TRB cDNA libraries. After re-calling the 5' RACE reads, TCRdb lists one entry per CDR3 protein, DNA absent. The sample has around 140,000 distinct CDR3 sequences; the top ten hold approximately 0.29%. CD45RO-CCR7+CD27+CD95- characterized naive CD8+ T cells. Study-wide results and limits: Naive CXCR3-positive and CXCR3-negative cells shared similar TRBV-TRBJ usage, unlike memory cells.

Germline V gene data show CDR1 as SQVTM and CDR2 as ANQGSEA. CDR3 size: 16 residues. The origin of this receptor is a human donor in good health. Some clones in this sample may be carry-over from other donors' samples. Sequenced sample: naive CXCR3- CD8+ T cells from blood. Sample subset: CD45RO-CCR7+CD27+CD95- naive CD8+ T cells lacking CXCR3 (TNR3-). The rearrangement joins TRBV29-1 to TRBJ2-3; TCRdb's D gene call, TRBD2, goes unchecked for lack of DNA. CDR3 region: CSVAGTSGASTDTQYF.